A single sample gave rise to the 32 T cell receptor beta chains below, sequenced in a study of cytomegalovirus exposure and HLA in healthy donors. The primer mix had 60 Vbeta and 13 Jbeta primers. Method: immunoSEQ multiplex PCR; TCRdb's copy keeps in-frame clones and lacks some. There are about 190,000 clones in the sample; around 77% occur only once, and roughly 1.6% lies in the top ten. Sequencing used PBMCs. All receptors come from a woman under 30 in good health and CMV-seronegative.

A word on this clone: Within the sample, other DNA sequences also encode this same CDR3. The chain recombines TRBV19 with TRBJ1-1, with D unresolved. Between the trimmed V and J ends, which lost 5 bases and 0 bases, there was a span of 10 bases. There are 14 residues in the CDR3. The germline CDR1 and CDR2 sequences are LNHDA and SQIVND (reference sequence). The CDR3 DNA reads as TGTGCCAGTAGTCGTCGAGGGTTGAACACTGAAGCTTTCTTT. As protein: CASSRRGLNTEAFF.

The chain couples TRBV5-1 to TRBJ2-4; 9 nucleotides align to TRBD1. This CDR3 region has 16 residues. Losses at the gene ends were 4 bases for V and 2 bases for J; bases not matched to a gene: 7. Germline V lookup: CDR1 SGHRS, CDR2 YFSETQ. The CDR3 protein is CASSPTGTGSKNIQYF. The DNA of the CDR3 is TGCGCCAGCAGCCCAACCGGGACAGGGTCCAAAAACATTCAGTACTTC. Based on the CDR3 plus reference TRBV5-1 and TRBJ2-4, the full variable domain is KAGVTQTPRYLIKTRGQQVTLSCSPISGHRSVSWYQQTPGQGLQFLFEYFSETQRNKGNFPGRFSGRQFSNSRSEMNVSTLELGDSALYLCASSPTGTGSKNIQYFGAGTRLSVL.

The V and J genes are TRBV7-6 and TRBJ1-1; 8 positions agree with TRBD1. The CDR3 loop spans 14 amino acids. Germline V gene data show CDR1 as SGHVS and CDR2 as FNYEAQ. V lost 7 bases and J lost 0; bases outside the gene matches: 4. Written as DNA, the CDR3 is TGTGCCAGCATCCCAGGGGGCATGAACACTGAAGCTTTCTTT. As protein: CASIPGGMNTEAFF.

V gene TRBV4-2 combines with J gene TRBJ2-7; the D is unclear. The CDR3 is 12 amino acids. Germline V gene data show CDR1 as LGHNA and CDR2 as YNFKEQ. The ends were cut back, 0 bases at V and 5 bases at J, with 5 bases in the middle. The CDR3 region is CASSQEENEQYF. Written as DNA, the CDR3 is TGTGCCAGCAGCCAAGAAGAGAACGAGCAGTACTTC.

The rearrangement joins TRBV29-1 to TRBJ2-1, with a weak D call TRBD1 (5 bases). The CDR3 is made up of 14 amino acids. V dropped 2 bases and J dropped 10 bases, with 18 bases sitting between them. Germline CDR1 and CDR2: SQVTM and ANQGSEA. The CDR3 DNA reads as TGCAGCGTTGAAAGTCTAGGGGCCACGGTAGAGCAGTTCTTC. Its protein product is CSVESLGATVEQFF.

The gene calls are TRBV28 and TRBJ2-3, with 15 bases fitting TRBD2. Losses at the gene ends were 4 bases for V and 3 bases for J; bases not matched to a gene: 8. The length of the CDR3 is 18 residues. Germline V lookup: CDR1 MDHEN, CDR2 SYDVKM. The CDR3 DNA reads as TGTGCCAGCAGTTCCGGGACTAGCGGGAGGAAAAGGACAGATACGCAGTATTTT. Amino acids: CASSSGTSGRKRTDTQYF. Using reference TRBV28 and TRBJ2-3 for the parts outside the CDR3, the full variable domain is DVKVTQSSRYLVKRTGEKVFLECVQDMDHENMFWYRQDPGLGLRLIYFSYDVKMKEKGDIPEGYSVSREKKERFSLILESASTNQTSMYLCASSSGTSGRKRTDTQYFGPGTRLTVL.

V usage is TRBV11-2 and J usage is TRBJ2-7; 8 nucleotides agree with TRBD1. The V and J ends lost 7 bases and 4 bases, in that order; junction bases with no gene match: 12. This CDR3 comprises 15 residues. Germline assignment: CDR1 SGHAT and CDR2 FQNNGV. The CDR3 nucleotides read TGTGCCAGCACCTCGAGTGTGACAGGGGTGTACGAGCAGTACTTC. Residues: CASTSSVTGVYEQYF.

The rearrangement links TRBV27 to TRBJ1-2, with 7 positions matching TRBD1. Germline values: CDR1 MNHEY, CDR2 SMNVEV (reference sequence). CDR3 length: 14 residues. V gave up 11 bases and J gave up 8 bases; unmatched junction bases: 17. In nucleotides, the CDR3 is TGTGCCGGTCCCGACAGGGCTAATAAAGGGGGCTACACCTTC. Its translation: CAGPDRANKGGYTF.

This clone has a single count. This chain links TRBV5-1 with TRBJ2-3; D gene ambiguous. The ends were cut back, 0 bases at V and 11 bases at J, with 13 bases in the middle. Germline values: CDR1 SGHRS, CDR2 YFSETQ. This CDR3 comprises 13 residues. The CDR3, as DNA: TGCGCCAGCAGCTTGGAGTCTGGGCGTGGGCAGTATTTT. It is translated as CASSLESGRGQYF. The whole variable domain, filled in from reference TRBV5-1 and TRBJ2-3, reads KAGVTQTPRYLIKTRGQQVTLSCSPISGHRSVSWYQQTPGQGLQFLFEYFSETQRNKGNFPGRFSGRQFSNSRSEMNVSTLELGDSALYLCASSLESGRGQYFGPGTRLTVL.

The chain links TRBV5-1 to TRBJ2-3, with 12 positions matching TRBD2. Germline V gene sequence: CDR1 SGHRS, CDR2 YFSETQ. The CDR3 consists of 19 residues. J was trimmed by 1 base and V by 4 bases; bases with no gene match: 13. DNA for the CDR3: TGCGCCAGCAGCCACGGACTAGCGGGGCCCCTCACCCGCACAGATACGCAGTATTTT. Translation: CASSHGLAGPLTRTDTQYF.

DNA of the CDR3: TGTGCCAGCAGTCCTCGGGATGGGAAAGCTTTCTTT. It translates to CASSPRDGKAFF. The rearrangement links TRBV6-5 to TRBJ1-1; D remains unclear. The CDR3 extends over 12 amino acids. The V and J ends lost 5 bases and 9 bases respectively, with 13 bases between them. Per the germline V gene, CDR1 is MNHEY and CDR2 is SVGAGI.

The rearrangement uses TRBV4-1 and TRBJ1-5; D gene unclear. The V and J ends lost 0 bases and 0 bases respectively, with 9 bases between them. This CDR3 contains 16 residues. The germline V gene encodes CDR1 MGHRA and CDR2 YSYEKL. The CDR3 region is CASSQDSDYSNQPQHF. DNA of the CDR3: TGCGCCAGCAGCCAAGATTCTGACTATAGCAATCAGCCCCAGCATTTT.

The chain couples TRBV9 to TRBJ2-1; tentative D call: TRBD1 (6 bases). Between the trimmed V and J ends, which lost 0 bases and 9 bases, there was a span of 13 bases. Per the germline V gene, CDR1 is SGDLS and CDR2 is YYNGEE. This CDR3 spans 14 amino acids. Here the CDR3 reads CASSVGGPGSEQFF. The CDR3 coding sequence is TGTGCCAGCAGCGTAGGGGGGCCCGGTAGTGAGCAGTTCTTC.

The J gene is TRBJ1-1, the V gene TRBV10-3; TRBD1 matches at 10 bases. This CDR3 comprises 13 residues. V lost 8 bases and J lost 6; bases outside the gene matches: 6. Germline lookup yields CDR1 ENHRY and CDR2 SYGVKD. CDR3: CAIGSGQGSEAFF. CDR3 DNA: TGTGCCATCGGATCGGGACAGGGGTCTGAAGCTTTCTTT.

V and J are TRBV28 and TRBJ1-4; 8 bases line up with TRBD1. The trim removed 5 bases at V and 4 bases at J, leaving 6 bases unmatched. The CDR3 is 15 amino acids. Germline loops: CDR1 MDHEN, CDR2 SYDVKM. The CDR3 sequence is CASSLRQGINEKLFF. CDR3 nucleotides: TGTGCCAGCAGTCTAAGACAGGGGATTAATGAAAAACTGTTTTTT.

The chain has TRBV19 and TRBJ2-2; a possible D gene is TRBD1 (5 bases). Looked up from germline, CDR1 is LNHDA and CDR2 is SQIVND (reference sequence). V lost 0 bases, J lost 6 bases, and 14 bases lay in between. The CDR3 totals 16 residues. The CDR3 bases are TGTGCCAGTAGTATAGATCAGAGCAGGGTCCCCGGGGAGCTGTTTTTT. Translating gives CASSIDQSRVPGELFF.

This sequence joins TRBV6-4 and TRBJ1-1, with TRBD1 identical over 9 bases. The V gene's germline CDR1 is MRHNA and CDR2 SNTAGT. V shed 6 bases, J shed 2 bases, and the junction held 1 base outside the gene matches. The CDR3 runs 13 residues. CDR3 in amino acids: CASRDRGNTEAFF. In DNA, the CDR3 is TGTGCCAGCAGGGACAGGGGTAACACTGAAGCTTTCTTT.

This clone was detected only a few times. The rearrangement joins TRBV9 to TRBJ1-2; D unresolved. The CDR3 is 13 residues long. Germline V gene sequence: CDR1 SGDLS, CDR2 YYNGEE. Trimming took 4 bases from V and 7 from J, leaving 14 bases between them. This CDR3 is CASSSRFDFGYTF. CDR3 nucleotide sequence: TGTGCCAGCAGCTCCCGATTTGACTTTGGCTACACCTTC.

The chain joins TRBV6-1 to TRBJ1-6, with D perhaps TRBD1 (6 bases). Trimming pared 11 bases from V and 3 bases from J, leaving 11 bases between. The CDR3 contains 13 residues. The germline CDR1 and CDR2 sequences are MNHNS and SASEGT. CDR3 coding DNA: TGTGCCGGGGGGGCTGGCTATAATTCACCCCTCCACTTT. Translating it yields CAGGAGYNSPLHF.

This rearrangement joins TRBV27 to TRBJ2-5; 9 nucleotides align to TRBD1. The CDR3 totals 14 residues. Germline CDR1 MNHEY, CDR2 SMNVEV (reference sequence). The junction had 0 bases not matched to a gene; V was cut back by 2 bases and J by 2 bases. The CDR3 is CASSLGTGQETQYF. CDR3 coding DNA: TGTGCCAGCAGTTTAGGGACAGGGCAAGAGACCCAGTACTTC.

Here the CDR3 reads CASSSGTFNTEAFF. Written as DNA, the CDR3 is TGTGCCAGCAGCTCCGGGACTTTCAACACTGAAGCTTTCTTT. The J gene is TRBJ1-1, the V gene TRBV6-6; possibly TRBD1 for D (5 bases). This CDR3 has 14 residues. Per the germline V gene, CDR1 is MNHNY and CDR2 is SVGAGI (reference sequence). Trimming stripped 6 bases from V and 2 bases from J, with 13 bases between.

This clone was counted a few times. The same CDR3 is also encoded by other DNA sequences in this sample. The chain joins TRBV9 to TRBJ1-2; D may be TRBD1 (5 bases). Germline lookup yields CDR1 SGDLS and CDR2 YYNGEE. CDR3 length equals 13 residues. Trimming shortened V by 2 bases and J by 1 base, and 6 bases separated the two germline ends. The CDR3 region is CASSVDSNYGYTF. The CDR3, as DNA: TGTGCCAGCAGCGTTGACAGTAACTATGGCTACACCTTC.

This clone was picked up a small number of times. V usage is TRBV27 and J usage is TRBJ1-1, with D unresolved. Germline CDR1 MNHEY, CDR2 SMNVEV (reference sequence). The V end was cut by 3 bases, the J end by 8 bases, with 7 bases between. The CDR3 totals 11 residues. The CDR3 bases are TGTGCCAGCAGTTTTGGCAGGGAAGCTTTCTTT. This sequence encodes CASSFGREAFF.

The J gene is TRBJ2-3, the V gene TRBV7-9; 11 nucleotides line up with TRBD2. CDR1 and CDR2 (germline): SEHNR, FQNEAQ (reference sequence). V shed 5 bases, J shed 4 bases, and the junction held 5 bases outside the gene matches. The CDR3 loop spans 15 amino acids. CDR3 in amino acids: CASSPLAGGSDTQYF. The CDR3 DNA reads TGTGCCAGCAGCCCCCTAGCGGGAGGATCAGATACGCAGTATTTT.

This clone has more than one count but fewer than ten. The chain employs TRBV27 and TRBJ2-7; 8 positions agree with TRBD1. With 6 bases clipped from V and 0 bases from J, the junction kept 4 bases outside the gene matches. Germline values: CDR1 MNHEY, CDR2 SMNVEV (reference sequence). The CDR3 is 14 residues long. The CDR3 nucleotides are TGTGCCAGCAGCGGACAGGGCGTCTCCTACGAGCAGTACTTC. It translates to CASSGQGVSYEQYF.

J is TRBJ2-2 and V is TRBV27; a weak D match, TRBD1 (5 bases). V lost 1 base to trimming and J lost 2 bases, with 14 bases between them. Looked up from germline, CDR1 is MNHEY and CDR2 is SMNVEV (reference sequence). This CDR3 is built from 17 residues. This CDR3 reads CASSLYAGMGNTGELFF. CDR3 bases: TGTGCCAGCAGTTTATATGCAGGGATGGGCAACACCGGGGAGCTGTTTTTT.

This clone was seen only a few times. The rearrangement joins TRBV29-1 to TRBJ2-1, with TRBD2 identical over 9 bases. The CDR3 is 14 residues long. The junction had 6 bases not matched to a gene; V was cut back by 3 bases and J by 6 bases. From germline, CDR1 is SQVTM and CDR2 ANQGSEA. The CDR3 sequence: CSVDRGGAGNEQFF. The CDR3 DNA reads TGCAGCGTTGATCGCGGGGGGGCAGGCAATGAGCAGTTCTTC.

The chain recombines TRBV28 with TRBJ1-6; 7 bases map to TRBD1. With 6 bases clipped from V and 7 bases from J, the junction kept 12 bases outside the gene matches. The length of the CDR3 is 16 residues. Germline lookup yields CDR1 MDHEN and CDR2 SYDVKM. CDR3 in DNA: TGTGCCAGCAGACCCGGACAAGGGGGCTGGAATTCACCCCTCCACTTT. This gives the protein CASRPGQGGWNSPLHF.

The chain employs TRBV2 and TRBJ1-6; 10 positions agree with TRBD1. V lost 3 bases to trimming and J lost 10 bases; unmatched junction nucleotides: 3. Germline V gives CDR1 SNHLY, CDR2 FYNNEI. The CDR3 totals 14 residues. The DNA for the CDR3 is TGTGCCAGCAGTGAGGGGACAGGGGTGTCACCCCTCCACTTT. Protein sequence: CASSEGTGVSPLHF.

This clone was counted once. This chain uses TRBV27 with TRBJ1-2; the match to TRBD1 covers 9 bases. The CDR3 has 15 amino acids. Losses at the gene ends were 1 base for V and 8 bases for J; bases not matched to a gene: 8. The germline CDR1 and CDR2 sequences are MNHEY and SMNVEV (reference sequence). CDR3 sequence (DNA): TGTGCCAGCAGTTTATTCAGGGACAGGGCTAACGGCTACACCTTC. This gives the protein CASSLFRDRANGYTF.

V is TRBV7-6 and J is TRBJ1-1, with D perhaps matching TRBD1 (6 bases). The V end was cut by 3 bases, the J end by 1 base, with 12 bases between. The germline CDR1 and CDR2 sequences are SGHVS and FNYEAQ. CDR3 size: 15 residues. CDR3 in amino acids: CASSFVAGENTEAFF. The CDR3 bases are TGTGCCAGCAGCTTTGTGGCAGGGGAGAACACTGAAGCTTTCTTT. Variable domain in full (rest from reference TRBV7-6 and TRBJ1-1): GAGVSQSPRYKVTKRGQDVALRCDPISGHVSLYWYRQALGQGPEFLTYFNYEAQQDKSGLPNDRFSAERPEGSISTLTIQRTEQRDSAMYRCASSFVAGENTEAFFGQGTRLTVV.

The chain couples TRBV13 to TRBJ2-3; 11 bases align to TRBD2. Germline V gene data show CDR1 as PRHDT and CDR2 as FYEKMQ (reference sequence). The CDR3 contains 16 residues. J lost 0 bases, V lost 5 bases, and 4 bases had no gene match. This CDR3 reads CASSPRLAGSTDTQYF. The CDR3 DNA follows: TGTGCCAGCAGCCCTCGACTAGCGGGGAGCACAGATACGCAGTATTTT.